This TCR beta chain was sequenced for a study of T cell changes during pregnancy in multiple sclerosis. The CDR3 extends over 15 amino acids. V shed 0 bases and J shed 4 bases, with 16 bases lying between them. Germline lookup yields CDR1 GTSNPN and CDR2 SVGIG (reference sequence). Data came from immunoSEQ multiplex PCR; TCRdb stores just in-frame clones and leaves some out. The table records approximately 97,000 clones, 90% of them present only once. This receptor was obtained from a female donor in good health, enrolled as a control in a pregnancy study. The sample was peripheral blood, taken in the second trimester of pregnancy. The V call is TRBV30, the J call TRBJ2-7; D perhaps matches TRBD2 (6 bases). This chain's CDR3 is CAWSVRGSGIYEQYF. CDR3 DNA sequence: TGTGCCTGGAGTGTACGGGGTAGCGGTATTTACGAGCAGTACTTC.